This TCR beta chain was identified during a study of blood T cells in healthy people across ages. Trimming removed 4 bases at V and 6 bases at J, with 10 bases between. The CDR3 has 12 residues. A second PCR, run for about 7 to 11 cycles, used a sample-barcoded 5' primer plus a J-beta primer mix. All cDNA molecules were each tagged by a template-switch adaptor with 12 random nucleotides. TCRdb re-analysed the 5' RACE reads in MiXCR, keeping a single row per CDR3 protein. Of 550,000 to 700,000 distinct CDR3 sequences listed, roughly 28% are singletons. Turning to this clonotype: Its antigen is unidentified.

Findings and limits, study-wide: Researchers report that TCR beta diversity correlated strongly with naive T cell percentage.

The TCR was taken from a woman in her 70s in good health. The source material was blood. The chain is built from TRBV12-3 or TRBV12-4 and TRBJ2-7; the D is unclear. The CDR3 loop reads CASSYLPREQYF. As DNA, the CDR3 is TGTGCCAGCAGTTACCTTCCCCGCGAGCAGTACTTC.